The 8 T cell receptor beta chains given below trace back to one sample, sequenced in a study of beta chain features in type 1 diabetes. Study-level points and caveats: Type 1 diabetes patients had moderately but significantly shorter TCRB CDR3s in all four CD4+ subsets.

The antigens of these receptors remain unknown. Expressed TCRB transcripts were sequenced because the entire RNA isolate underwent reverse transcription. Clones were read by immunoSEQ multiplex PCR, and TCRdb kept only the in-frame ones, dropping some. The sample includes some 17,000 clones, about 70% of them seen just once. Input material: stem cell memory CD4+ T cells from blood. These receptors were collected from a man aged 30-40 years with type 1 diabetes.

The J gene is TRBJ1-1, the V gene TRBV9, with 8 bases lining up with TRBD1. The length of the CDR3 is 12 residues. Losses at the gene ends were 4 bases for V and 8 bases for J; bases not matched to a gene: 4. Germline loops: CDR1 SGDLS, CDR2 YYNGEE. The chain's CDR3 is CASSPDRGEAFF. For the CDR3, the DNA is TGTGCCAGCAGCCCAGACAGGGGCGAAGCTTTCTTT.

This clone was seen a single time. The chain joins TRBV7-8 to TRBJ1-1, with 7 bases that match TRBD1. This CDR3 is 15 amino acids long. Germline assignment: CDR1 SGHVS and CDR2 FQNEAQ. With V trimmed by 6 bases and J by 5 bases, 12 bases remained unmatched. Written as DNA, the CDR3 is TGTGCCAGCAGTAGACGGGACAGACTGGAGACTGAAGCTTTCTTT. Protein: CASSRRDRLETEAFF.

The chain combines TRBV29-1 with TRBJ2-7; maybe TRBD2 (6 bases). The CDR3 is made up of 12 amino acids. V was cut by 7 bases and J by 4 bases, with 14 bases left in between. The germline gives CDR1 SQVTM, CDR2 ANQGSEA. CDR3 in amino acids: CSARDFDYEQYF. CDR3 in DNA: TGCAGCGCCCGGGACTTCGATTACGAGCAGTACTTC.

V is TRBV5-6 and J is TRBJ2-1; 8 nucleotides align to TRBD2. Germline V gene lookup returns CDR1 SGHDT and CDR2 YYEEEE. CDR3 length: 17 amino acids. The ends lost 4 bases at V and 3 bases at J; junction bases unmatched: 12. CDR3 in amino acids: CASSAGGSFPLYNEQFF. In DNA form, the CDR3 reads TGTGCCAGCAGCGCGGGGGGCTCCTTCCCTCTCTACAATGAGCAGTTCTTC.

The chain joins TRBV2 to TRBJ2-3, with D tentatively TRBD2 (5 bases). V gave up 6 bases and J gave up 5 bases, with 12 bases separating them. Germline V lookup: CDR1 SNHLY, CDR2 FYNNEI. The CDR3 sequence is 13 residues long. The CDR3 reads CASRLSGEDTQYF. The CDR3 DNA reads TGTGCCAGCAGACTTTCCGGGGAAGATACGCAGTATTTT.

This clone was seen a handful of times. V gene TRBV7-2 combines with J gene TRBJ2-1; a possible D gene is TRBD2 (5 bases). This CDR3 contains 15 residues. Germline CDR1 is SGHTA and CDR2 is FQGNSA. V gave up 1 base and J gave up 4 bases, with 11 bases separating them. This CDR3 is CASSLVSGSYNEQFF. The DNA of the CDR3 is TGTGCCAGCAGCTTAGTGAGCGGCTCTTACAATGAGCAGTTCTTC.

The CDR3 here is CASSESGGNSPLHF. CDR3 DNA sequence: TGTGCCAGCAGTGAATCTGGAGGAAATTCACCCCTCCACTTT. The chain employs TRBV25-1 and TRBJ1-6; D gene ambiguous. Germline loops: CDR1 MGHDK, CDR2 SYGVNS. V shed 1 base and J shed 7 bases, with 8 bases lying between them. This CDR3 has 14 residues.

This rearrangement joins TRBV18 to TRBJ1-2; D possibly corresponds to TRBD1 (6 bases). With 3 bases removed from V and 0 bases from J, the gap between germline ends came to 8 bases. There are 14 residues in the CDR3. Germline CDR1 reads KGHSH; CDR2 reads LQKENI. CDR3 sequence: CASSPRDTNYGYTF. The CDR3 region has the DNA TGTGCCAGCTCACCCCGGGACACTAACTATGGCTACACCTTC.